These 5 T cell receptor beta chains originate from one sample sequenced in a study of blood T cell repertoires in COVID-19. The protocol was immunoSEQ multiplex PCR, while the TCRdb copy is restricted to in-frame clones and leaves out a portion. The sample includes about 190,000 clones, about 88% seen only once; the top ten take 3.2%. The specimen was PBMCs or T cells enriched from blood (not recorded which). These receptors all come from a woman in her 30s who had recovered from COVID-19.

V and J are TRBV18 and TRBJ1-6; D ambiguous. The germline V and J ends were trimmed by 5 bases and 6 bases, with 5 bases remaining between them. The CDR3 spans 12 residues. Looked up from germline, CDR1 is KGHSH and CDR2 is LQKENI. The CDR3 spells CASSTVNSPLHF. The CDR3 nucleotides are TGTGCCAGCTCAACAGTTAATTCACCCCTCCACTTT.

The chain couples TRBV15 to TRBJ1-1; D may be TRBD1 (6 bases). CDR3 size: 14 residues. Looked up from germline, CDR1 is LNHNV and CDR2 is YYDKDF (reference sequence). V was trimmed by 0 bases and J by 7 bases, leaving 12 bases between them. In nucleotides, the CDR3 is TGTGCCACCAGCAGAGAAGCGGGGACAAATGAAGCTTTCTTT. Encoded protein: CATSREAGTNEAFF.

The CDR3 loop is CASSFRPGELFF. In DNA form, the CDR3 reads TGTGCCAGCAGCTTTCGTCCCGGGGAGCTGTTTTTT. The V gene is TRBV11-2, the J gene TRBJ2-2; D gene uncertain. Trimming removed 3 bases from V and 6 bases from J, with 5 bases in between. The germline gives CDR1 SGHAT, CDR2 FQNNGV. The CDR3 has 12 amino acids.

V gene TRBV19 combines with J gene TRBJ1-5; TRBD1 matches at 10 bases. CDR1 LNHDA and CDR2 SQIVND come from the germline V gene (reference sequence). The V segment lost 6 bases and the J segment 7 bases; nucleotides outside the gene matches: 3. The CDR3 sequence is 13 residues long. Here the CDR3 DNA reads TGTGCCAGTAGGGACAGGGGGAAGCAGCCCCAGCATTTT. Amino acids: CASRDRGKQPQHF.

The genes are TRBV6-5 and TRBJ2-1; 7 bases are a match to TRBD1. V shed 6 bases and J 3 bases; nucleotides not matched to a gene: 8. Germline lookup yields CDR1 MNHEY and CDR2 SVGAGI. This CDR3 is built from 15 residues. The CDR3 region has the DNA TGTGCCAGCAGCGATTGGGACAGAGACTACAATGAGCAGTTCTTC. Translating gives CASSDWDRDYNEQFF.